The clone carrying this T cell receptor beta chain was detected a few times. No antigen is known for it. Using RNA transcripts as the source, TCR beta CDR3 regions were amplified. HTBI primers drove first-round RT-PCR of the TCR CDR3. TCRdb fed the multiplex PCR reads into MiXCR, producing one record per CDR3 protein. Of roughly 580,000 distinct CDR3 sequences listed, 46% are singletons. The data stem from a study of T cells in Graves' hyperthyroidism and ophthalmopathy. Hyperthyroidism was newly diagnosed in patients aged 18 to 65 (duration under 2 months). The study excluded patients with uncontrolled infection, other autoimmune disease, pregnancy or lactation. General study points: Progression to ophthalmopathy was predicted a median of 6.5 months early. The blood repertoire included most of the expanded thyroid clonotypes above 0.001.

CDR3 size: 16 residues. V was clipped by 6 bases and J by 4 bases; unmatched bases: 12. Germline V gene data show CDR1 as MGHDK and CDR2 as SYGVNS. The sequence was collected from a woman aged 18 to 35 with Graves' hyperthyroidism. Sequencing was done on a sample of peripheral blood or thyroid tissue (not recorded which). The V call is TRBV25-1, the J call TRBJ1-3; 7 nucleotides match TRBD1. Written as DNA, the CDR3 is TGTGCCAGCAGAGGACAGGCTCACGGATTCGGAAACACCATATATTTT. Translated: CASRGQAHGFGNTIYF.